This entry lists 2 T cell receptor beta chains sequenced from one sample in a study of cytomegalovirus exposure and HLA in healthy donors. The PCR made use of 60 Vbeta and 13 Jbeta primers. Some clones are missing from TCRdb's copy, which holds only in-frame ones; the method was immunoSEQ multiplex PCR. The data show 250,000 to 350,000 clones, around 86% seen once. Sequences were obtained from PBMCs. All receptors come from a man aged 35-49 years in good health and CMV-seropositive.

This clone showed up just a few times. The CDR3: CASSFGRGNTEAFF. CDR3 nucleotide sequence: TGTGCCAGCAGCTTCGGCAGGGGGAACACTGAAGCTTTCTTT. The rearrangement uses TRBV7-2 and TRBJ1-1; tentative D call: TRBD1 (6 bases). Trimming removed 3 bases at V and 1 base at J, with 9 bases between. CDR1 and CDR2 from the germline V gene are SGHTA and FQGNSA. The CDR3 covers 14 residues.

The chain links TRBV19 to TRBJ2-7, with D perhaps matching TRBD1 (6 bases). The CDR3 contains 13 residues. V lost 5 bases, J lost 2 bases, and 10 bases lay in between. Germline-derived CDR1 and CDR2 are LNHDA and SQIVND (reference sequence). CDR3 DNA sequence: TGTGCCAGTAGTTTTGGACAGACCTACGAGCAGTACTTC. As protein: CASSFGQTYEQYF.